Below are 4 T cell receptor beta chains sequenced from a single sample in a study of CD8 T cells in ankylosing spondylitis. TCRdb passed the 5' RACE reads through MiXCR, listing each CDR3 protein once. The top ten hold over 5.5% of the sample, which has about 140,000 distinct CDR3 sequences, roughly a third seen once. Sequences were obtained from synovial fluid, either unsorted or a sorted T cell fraction (not recorded which). These receptors all stem from a male donor with ankylosing spondylitis.

This clonotype has a count of ten or more. This rearrangement joins TRBV6-2 or TRBV6-3 to TRBJ1-5; perhaps TRBD1 as D (5 bases). The CDR3 is 11 amino acids. V was clipped by 5 bases and J by 6 bases, with 5 bases between them. CDR1 and CDR2 from the germline V gene are MNHEY and SVGEGT. The CDR3 is CASSGGQPQHF. The CDR3 nucleotides read TGTGCCAGCAGTGGGGGTCAGCCCCAGCATTTT.

CDR3 protein: CSAADHRVGSNQPQHF. As DNA, the CDR3 is TGCAGTGCTGCCGACCACAGGGTGGGGAGCAATCAGCCCCAGCATTTT. The chain recombines TRBV20-1 with TRBJ1-5, with D tentatively TRBD1 (6 bases). This CDR3 has 16 residues. Per the germline V gene, CDR1 is DFQATT and CDR2 is SNEGSKA (reference sequence). The V and J ends lost 5 bases and 1 base respectively, with 18 bases between them.

The CDR3 region is CASRGRTAMNTEAFF. The CDR3 bases are TGTGCCAGCAGAGGACGGACCGCTATGAACACTGAAGCTTTCTTT. The gene calls are TRBV6-1 and TRBJ1-1, with unresolved D. The V and J ends lost 6 bases and 0 bases respectively, with 14 bases between them. Germline assignment: CDR1 MNHNS and CDR2 SASEGT. The CDR3 is 15 amino acids.

The J gene is TRBJ2-3, the V gene TRBV2, with 12 bases that match TRBD1. Germline CDR1 is SNHLY and CDR2 is FYNNEI. The CDR3 is 15 residues long. The V and J ends lost 6 bases and 6 bases, in that order; junction bases with no gene match: 7. Written as DNA, the CDR3 is TGTGCCAGCAGCTGGGACAGGGGGCACCGGGATACGCAGTATTTT. Translating it yields CASSWDRGHRDTQYF.